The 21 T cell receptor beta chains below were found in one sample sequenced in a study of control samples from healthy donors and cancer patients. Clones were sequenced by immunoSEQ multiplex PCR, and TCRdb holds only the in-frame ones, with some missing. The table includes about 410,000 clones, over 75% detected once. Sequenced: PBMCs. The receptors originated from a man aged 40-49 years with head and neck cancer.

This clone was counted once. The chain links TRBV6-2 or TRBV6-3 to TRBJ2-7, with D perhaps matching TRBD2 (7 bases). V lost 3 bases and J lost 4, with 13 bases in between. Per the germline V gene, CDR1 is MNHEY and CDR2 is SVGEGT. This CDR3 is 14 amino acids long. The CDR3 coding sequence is TGTGCCAGCAGTTATCAGGGGAGGGGATACGAGCAGTACTTC. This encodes CASSYQGRGYEQYF.

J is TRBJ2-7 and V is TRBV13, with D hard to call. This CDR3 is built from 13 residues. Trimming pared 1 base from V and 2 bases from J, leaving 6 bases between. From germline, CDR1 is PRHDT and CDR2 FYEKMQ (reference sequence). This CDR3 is CASSLDRAYEQYF. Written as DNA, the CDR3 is TGTGCCAGCAGCTTAGACAGAGCCTACGAGCAGTACTTC.

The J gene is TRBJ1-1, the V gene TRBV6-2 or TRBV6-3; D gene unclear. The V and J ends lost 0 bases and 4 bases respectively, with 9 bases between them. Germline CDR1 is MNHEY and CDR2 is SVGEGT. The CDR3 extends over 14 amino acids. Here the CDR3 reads CASSYSEYGTEAFF. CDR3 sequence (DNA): TGTGCCAGCAGTTACTCGGAGTACGGCACTGAAGCTTTCTTT.

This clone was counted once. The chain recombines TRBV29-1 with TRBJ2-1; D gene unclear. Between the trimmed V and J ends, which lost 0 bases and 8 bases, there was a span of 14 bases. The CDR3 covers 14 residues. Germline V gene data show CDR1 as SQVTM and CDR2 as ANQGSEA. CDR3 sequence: CSVEDLAAIDEQFF. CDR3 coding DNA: TGCAGCGTTGAAGATTTGGCCGCCATCGATGAGCAGTTCTTC.

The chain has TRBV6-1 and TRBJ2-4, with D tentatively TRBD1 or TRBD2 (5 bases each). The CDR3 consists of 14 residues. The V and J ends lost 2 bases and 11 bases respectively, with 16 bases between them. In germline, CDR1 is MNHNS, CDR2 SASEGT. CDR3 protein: CASSETGLRRFQYF. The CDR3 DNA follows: TGTGCCAGCAGTGAAACGGGGCTACGCCGTTTTCAGTACTTC.

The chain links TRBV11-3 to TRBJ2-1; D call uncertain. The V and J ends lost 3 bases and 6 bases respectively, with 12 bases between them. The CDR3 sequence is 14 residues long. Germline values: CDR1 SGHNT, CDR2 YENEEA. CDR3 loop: CASSFSGPVNEQFF. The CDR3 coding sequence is TGTGCCAGCAGCTTTTCCGGGCCGGTCAATGAGCAGTTCTTC.

The CDR3 region has the DNA TGTGCCAGCAGTGGGGCCAGCGGGGGTACCTACAATGAGCAGTTCTTC. Encoded protein: CASSGASGGTYNEQFF. The genes are TRBV6-1 and TRBJ2-1; 8 bases fit TRBD2. V shed 4 bases and J 2 bases; nucleotides not matched to a gene: 7. CDR1 and CDR2 from the germline V gene are MNHNS and SASEGT. This CDR3 is 16 amino acids long.

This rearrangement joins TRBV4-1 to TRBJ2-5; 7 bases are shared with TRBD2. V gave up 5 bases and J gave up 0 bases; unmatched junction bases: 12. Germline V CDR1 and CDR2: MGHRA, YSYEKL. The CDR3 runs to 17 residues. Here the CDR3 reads CASSRASGTSYQETQYF. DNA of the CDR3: TGCGCCAGCAGCAGGGCTAGCGGCACTTCGTACCAAGAGACCCAGTACTTC.

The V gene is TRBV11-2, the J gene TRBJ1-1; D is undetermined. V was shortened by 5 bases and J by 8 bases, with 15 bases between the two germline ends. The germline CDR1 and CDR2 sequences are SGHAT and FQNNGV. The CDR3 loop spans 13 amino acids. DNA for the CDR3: TGTGCCAGCAGCCAGGTACGGGGAGGAGAAGCTTTCTTT. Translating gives CASSQVRGGEAFF. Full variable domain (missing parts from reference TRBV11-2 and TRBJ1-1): EAGVAQSPRYKIIEKRQSVAFWCNPISGHATLYWYQQILGQGPKLLIQFQNNGVVDDSQLPKDRFSAERLKGVDSTLKIQPAKLEDSAVYLCASSQVRGGEAFFGQGTRLTVV.

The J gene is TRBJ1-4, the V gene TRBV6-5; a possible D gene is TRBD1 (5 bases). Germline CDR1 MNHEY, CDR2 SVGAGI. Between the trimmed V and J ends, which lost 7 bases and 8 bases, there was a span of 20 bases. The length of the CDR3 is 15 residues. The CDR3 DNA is TGTGCCAGCATCTCCCCCGGGGGTGGGAAAGAAAAACTGTTTTTT. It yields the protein CASISPGGGKEKLFF.

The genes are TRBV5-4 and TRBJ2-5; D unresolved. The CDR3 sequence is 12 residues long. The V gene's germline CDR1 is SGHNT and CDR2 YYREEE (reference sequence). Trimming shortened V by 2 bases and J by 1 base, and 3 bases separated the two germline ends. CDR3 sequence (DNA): TGTGCCAGCAGCTTCGCCCAAGAGACCCAGTACTTC. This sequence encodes CASSFAQETQYF.

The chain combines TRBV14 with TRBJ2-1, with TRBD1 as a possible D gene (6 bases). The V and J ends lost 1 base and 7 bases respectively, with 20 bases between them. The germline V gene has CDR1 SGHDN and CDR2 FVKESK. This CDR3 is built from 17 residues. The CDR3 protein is CASSQGYGSTGTNEQFF. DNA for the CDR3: TGTGCCAGCAGCCAAGGATACGGTTCGACAGGTACGAATGAGCAGTTCTTC.

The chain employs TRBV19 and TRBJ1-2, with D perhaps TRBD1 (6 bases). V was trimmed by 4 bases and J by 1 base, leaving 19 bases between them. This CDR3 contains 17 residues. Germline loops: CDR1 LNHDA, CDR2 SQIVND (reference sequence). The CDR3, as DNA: TGTGCCAGTAGTACCAGTACGACCGCGGACAGTAACTATGGCTACACCTTC. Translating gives CASSTSTTADSNYGYTF.

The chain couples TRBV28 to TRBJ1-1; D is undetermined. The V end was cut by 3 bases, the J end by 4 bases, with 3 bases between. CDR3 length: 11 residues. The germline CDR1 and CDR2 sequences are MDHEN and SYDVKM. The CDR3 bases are TGTGCCAGCAGTTTGGCCACTGAAGCTTTCTTT. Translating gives CASSLATEAFF. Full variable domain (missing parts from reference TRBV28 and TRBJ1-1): DVKVTQSSRYLVKRTGEKVFLECVQDMDHENMFWYRQDPGLGLRLIYFSYDVKMKEKGDIPEGYSVSREKKERFSLILESASTNQTSMYLCASSLATEAFFGQGTRLTVV.

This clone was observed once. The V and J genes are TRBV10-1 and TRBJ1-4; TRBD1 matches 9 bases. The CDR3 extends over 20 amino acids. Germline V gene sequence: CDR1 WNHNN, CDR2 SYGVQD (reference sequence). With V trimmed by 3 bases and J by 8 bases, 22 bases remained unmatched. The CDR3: CASSDRPLGQGKLSDEKLFF. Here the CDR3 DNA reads TGCGCCAGCAGTGACCGACCCCTCGGACAGGGGAAGTTGAGTGACGAAAAACTGTTTTTT.

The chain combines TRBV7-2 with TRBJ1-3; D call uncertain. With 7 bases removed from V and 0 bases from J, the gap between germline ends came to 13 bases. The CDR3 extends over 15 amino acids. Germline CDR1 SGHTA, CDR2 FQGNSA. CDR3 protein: CASTPFPYSGNTIYF. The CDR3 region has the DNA TGTGCCAGCACCCCTTTTCCCTACTCTGGAAACACCATATATTTT.

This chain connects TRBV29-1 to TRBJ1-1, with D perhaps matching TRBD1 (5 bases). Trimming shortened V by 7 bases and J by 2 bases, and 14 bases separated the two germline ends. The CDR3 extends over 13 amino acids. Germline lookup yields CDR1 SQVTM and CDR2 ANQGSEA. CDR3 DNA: TGCAGCGGCCGGCCACAGGCAAACACTGAAGCTTTCTTT. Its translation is CSGRPQANTEAFF.

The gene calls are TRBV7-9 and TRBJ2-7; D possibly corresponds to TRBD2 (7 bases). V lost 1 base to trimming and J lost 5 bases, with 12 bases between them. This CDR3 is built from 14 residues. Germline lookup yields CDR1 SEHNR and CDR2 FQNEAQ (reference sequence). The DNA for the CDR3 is TGTGCCAGCAGCTTAGAGGGGGGGCCGGACGAGCAGTACTTC. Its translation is CASSLEGGPDEQYF.

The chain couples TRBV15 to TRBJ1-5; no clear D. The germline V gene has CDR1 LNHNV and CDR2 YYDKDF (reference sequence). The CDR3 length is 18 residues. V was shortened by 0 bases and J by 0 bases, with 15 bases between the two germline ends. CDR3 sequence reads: CATSRDWREFYSNQPQHF. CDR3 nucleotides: TGTGCCACCAGCAGAGATTGGAGGGAATTCTATAGCAATCAGCCCCAGCATTTT.

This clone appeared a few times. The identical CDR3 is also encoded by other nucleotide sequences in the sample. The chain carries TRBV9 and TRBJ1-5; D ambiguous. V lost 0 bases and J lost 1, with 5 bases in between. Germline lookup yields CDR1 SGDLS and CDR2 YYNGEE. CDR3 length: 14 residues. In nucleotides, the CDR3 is TGTGCCAGCAGCGTAGGTGGAAGCAATCAGCCCCAGCATTTT. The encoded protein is CASSVGGSNQPQHF.

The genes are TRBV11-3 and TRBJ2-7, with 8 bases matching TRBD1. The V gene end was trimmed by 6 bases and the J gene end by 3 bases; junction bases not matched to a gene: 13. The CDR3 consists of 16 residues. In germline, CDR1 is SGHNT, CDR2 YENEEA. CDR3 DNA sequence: TGTGCCAGCAGTAACGGTAGGGGACAGGACTACTACGAGCAGTACTTC. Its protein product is CASSNGRGQDYYEQYF.